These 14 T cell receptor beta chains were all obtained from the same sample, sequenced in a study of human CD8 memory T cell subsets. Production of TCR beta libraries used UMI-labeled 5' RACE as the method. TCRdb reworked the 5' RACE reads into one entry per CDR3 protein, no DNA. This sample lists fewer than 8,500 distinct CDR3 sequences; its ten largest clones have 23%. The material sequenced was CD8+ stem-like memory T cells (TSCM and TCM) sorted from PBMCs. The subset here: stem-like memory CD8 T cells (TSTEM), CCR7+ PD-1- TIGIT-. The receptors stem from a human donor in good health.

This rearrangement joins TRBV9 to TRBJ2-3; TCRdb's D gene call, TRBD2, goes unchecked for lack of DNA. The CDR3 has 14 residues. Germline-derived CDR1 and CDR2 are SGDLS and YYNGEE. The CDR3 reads CASSDPGTAYTQYF.

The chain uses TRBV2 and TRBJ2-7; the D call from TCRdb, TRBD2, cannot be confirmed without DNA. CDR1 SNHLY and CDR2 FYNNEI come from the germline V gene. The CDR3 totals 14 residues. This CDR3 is CASSPVAGGYEQYF.

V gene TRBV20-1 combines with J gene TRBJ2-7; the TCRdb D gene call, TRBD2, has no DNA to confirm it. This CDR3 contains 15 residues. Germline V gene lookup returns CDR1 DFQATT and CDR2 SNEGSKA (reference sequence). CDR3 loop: CSAKTPEGVNYEQYF.

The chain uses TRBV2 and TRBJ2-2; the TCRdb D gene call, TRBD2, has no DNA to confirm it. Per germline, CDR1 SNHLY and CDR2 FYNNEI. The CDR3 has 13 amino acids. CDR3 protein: CASTWLANGELFF.

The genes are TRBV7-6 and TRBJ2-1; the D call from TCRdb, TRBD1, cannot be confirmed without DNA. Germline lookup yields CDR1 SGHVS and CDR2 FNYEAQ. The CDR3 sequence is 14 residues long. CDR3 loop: CASSPRQGGNEQFF.

The CDR3 loop is CASSQGPSYNEQFF. The V call is TRBV14, the J call TRBJ2-1; TCRdb indicates TRBD2, and absent DNA this call remains unverified. The CDR3 extends over 14 amino acids. Per germline, CDR1 SGHDN and CDR2 FVKESK.

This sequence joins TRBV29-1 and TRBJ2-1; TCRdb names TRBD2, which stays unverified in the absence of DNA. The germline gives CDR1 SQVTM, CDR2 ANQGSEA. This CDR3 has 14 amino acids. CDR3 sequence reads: CSANSGGGYNEQFF.

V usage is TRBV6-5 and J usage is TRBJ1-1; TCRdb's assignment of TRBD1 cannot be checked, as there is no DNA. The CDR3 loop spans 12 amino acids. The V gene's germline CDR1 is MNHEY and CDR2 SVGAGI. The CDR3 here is CASTLRGGEAFF.

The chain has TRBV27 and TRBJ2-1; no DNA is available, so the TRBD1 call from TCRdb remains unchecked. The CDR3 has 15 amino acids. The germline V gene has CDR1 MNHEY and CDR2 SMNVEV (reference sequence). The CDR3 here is CASSPNMGPYNEQFF.

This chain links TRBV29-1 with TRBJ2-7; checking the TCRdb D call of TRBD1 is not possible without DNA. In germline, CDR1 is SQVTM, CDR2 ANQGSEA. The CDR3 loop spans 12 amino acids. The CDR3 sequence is CSVVGDQYEQYF.

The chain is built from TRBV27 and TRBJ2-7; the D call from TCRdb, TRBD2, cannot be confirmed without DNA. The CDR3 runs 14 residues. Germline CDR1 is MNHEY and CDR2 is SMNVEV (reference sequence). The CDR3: CASSPGTSLGEQYF.

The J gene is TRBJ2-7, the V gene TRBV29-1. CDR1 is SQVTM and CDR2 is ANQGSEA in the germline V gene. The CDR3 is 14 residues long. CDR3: CSVGGGFGSYEQYF.

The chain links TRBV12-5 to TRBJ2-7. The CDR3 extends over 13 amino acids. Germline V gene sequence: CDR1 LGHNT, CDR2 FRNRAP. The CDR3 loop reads CASGPQSSYEQYF.

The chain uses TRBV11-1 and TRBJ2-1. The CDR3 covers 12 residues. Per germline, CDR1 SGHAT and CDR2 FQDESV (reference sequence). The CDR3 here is CASSLSSNEQFF.